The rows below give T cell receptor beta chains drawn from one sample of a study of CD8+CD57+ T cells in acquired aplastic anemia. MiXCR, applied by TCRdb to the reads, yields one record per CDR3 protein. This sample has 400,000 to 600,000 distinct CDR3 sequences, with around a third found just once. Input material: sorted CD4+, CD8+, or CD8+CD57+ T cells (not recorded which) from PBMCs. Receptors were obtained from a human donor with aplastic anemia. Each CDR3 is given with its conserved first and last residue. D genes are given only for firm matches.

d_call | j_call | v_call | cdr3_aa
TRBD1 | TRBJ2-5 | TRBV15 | CATSRSHRGRETQYF
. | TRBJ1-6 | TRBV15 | CATSRDKGSAYNSPLHF
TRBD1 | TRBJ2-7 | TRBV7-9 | CASSSRTGRHEQYF
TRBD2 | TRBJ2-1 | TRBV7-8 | CASSPGLALGEQFF
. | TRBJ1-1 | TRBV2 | CASSVGPQTDTEAFF
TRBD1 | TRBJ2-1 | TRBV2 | CASSPRQGEVNEQFF
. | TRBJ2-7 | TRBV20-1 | CSARDNPEQYF
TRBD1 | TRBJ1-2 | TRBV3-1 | CASSQGLGTEYGYTF
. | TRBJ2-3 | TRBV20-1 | CSVPLVWGGGTDTQYF
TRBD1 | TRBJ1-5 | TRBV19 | CASSRTGPSNQPQHF